Listed below are T cell receptor beta chains from one sample, sequenced in a study of T cell responses to AZD1222 COVID-19 vaccine. TCRdb's copy holds only in-frame clones and misses some; the assay was immunoSEQ multiplex PCR. In the table there are around 200,000 clones, roughly 93% of which are singletons. The sequenced sample was peripheral blood, obtained on day 0 of AZD1222 vaccination. These receptors originate from an adult in good health. Both conserved end residues are part of each CDR3. The D gene is left open where the match is weak. Not every row has a clone size; where given, it reads once, few, many or a size class.

J	D	size	V	CDR3	DNA
TRBJ1-2	-	-	TRBV5-1	CASSDGTDYGYTF	TGCGCCAGCAGCGACGGGACGGATTATGGCTACACCTTC
TRBJ1-6	-	-	TRBV18	CASSPDRRYNSPLHF	TGTGCCAGCTCACCCGACAGGCGCTATAATTCACCCCTCCACTTT
TRBJ2-7	TRBD1	-	TRBV5-1	CASSAGQGVREQYF	TGCGCCAGCAGCGCCGGGCAGGGGGTTAGGGAGCAGTACTTC
TRBJ2-3	-	-	TRBV19	CASSPSVLTDTQYF	TGTGCCAGTAGTCCGTCAGTTCTCACAGATACGCAGTATTTT
TRBJ1-5	TRBD1	once	TRBV27	CASSPGTGGQPQHF	TGTGCCAGCAGTCCAGGGACAGGGGGTCAGCCCCAGCATTTT
TRBJ2-2	-	-	TRBV6-5	CASSYLPKGYLGELFF	TGTGCCAGCAGTTACCTCCCGAAGGGTTATCTCGGGGAGCTGTTTTTT
TRBJ1-3	-	-	TRBV21-1	CASGTGDLSGNTIYF	TGTGCCAGCGGGACAGGGGACCTCTCTGGAAACACCATATATTTT
TRBJ2-1	TRBD2	-	TRBV11-2	CASSLAGLESYRFF	TGTGCCAGCAGCTTAGCAGGACTAGAATCATATCGGTTCTTC
TRBJ2-1	TRBD2	-	TRBV19	CASSPLAGVYNEQFF	TGTGCCAGTAGTCCATTGGCGGGGGTCTACAATGAGCAGTTCTTC
TRBJ1-3	-	once	TRBV3-1/TRBV3-2	CASSQNGDYSGNTIYF	TGTGCCAGCAGCCAAAATGGAGATTACTCTGGAAACACCATATATTTT
TRBJ1-1	-	-	TRBV5-4	CASSPLKNRHPETEAFF	TGTGCCAGCAGCCCCTTAAAAAATAGGCACCCGGAGACTGAAGCTTTCTTT
TRBJ2-1	TRBD2	-	TRBV18	CASSPTSGGAYEQFF	TGTGCCAGCTCGCCTACTAGCGGGGGGGCATATGAGCAGTTCTTC
TRBJ1-2	-	once	TRBV19	CASSPRGGLFYGYTF	TGTGCCAGTAGTCCCAGAGGGGGGCTGTTTTATGGCTACACCTTC
TRBJ1-1	-	-	TRBV7-9	CASSFVTGGTEAFF	TGTGCCAGCAGCTTCGTAACGGGAGGCACTGAAGCTTTCTTT
TRBJ2-1	TRBD2	-	TRBV10-3	CAIQAGGPENEQFF	TGTGCCATACAAGCGGGAGGGCCGGAAAATGAGCAGTTCTTC
TRBJ1-1	-	-	TRBV30	CAWSVAPGTEAFF	TGTGCCTGGAGTGTAGCCCCTGGGACTGAAGCTTTCTTT
TRBJ1-6	-	-	TRBV28	CASRPRGSSYNSPLHF	TGTGCCAGCCGTCCCCGGGGGAGCTCCTATAATTCACCCCTCCACTTT
TRBJ2-7	-	-	TRBV12-5	CASGQGGTGEQYF	TGTGCTAGTGGTCAGGGGGGAACTGGTGAGCAGTACTTC
TRBJ2-7	TRBD2	few	TRBV5-1	CASSLAPASGGASNF	TGCGCCAGCAGCTTGGCTCCCGCTAGCGGGGGGGCCTCGAACTTC
TRBJ1-2	-	-	TRBV3-1/TRBV3-2	CASSQGQGLSYTF	TGTGCCAGCAGCCAAGGGCAGGGGTTATCCTACACCTTC